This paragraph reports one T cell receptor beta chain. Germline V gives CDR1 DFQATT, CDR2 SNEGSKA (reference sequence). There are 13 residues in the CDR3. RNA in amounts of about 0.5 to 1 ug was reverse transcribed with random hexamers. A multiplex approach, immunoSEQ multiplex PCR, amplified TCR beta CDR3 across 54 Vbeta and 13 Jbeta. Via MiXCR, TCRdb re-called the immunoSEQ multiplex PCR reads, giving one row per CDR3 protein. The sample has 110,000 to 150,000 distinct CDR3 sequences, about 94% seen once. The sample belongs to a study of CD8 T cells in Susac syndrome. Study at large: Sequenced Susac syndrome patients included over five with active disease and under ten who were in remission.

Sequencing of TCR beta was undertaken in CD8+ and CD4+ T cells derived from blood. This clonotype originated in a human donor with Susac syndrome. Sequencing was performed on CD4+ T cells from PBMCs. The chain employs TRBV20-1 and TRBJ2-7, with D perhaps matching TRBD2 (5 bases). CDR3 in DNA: TGCACCGGTAGGAGGACTTCACCCTACGAGCAGTACTTC. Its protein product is CTGRRTSPYEQYF.